The 30 T cell receptor beta chains presented below share a single source sample, sequenced in a study of cytotoxic CD8 clonotypes in ibrutinib-treated CLL. The repertoire was sequenced with immunoSEQ multiplex PCR; TCRdb's copy has only in-frame clones and lacks some. The data contain about 45,000 clones, over 60% of them singletons. The sample in question was PBMCs, obtained after 24 months of ibrutinib treatment. The source is a human donor with chronic lymphocytic leukemia.

The V call is TRBV19, the J call TRBJ2-5; the D gene is possibly TRBD1 (6 bases). With 5 bases removed from V and 4 bases from J, the gap between germline ends came to 17 bases. CDR1 and CDR2 (germline): LNHDA, SQIVND (reference sequence). The CDR3 sequence is 15 residues long. Here the CDR3 reads CASSARGGPGETQYF. CDR3 in DNA: TGTGCCAGTAGTGCCCGTGGGGGCCCGGGAGAGACCCAGTACTTC.

This clone is labeled as medium-sized (0.01 to 0.1%). The rearrangement links TRBV7-9 to TRBJ1-1, with a weak D call TRBD1 (6 bases). The V gene lost 5 bases and the J gene lost 0 bases, with 10 bases spanning the gap. From germline, CDR1 is SEHNR and CDR2 FQNEAQ (reference sequence). There are 14 residues in the CDR3. In DNA form, the CDR3 reads TGTGCCAGCAGCGCTGGACAGTTGAACACTGAAGCTTTCTTT. Protein sequence: CASSAGQLNTEAFF.

This chain uses TRBV7-9 with TRBJ1-3; no definite D call. The ends were cut back, 5 bases at V and 1 base at J, with 6 bases in the middle. CDR3 size: 13 residues. Germline loops: CDR1 SEHNR, CDR2 FQNEAQ (reference sequence). CDR3 in amino acids: CASSPSSGNTIYF. As DNA, the CDR3 is TGTGCCAGCAGCCCGTCTTCTGGAAACACCATATATTTT.

For the CDR3, the DNA is TGTGCCAGTACCGAATCATGGGAGACCCAGTACTTC. Amino acid sequence: CASTESWETQYF. The rearrangement links TRBV19 to TRBJ2-5; D ambiguous. V lost 7 bases and J 5 bases, leaving 11 bases between the germline ends. The CDR3 loop spans 12 amino acids. Germline values: CDR1 LNHDA, CDR2 SQIVND (reference sequence).

The CDR3 region has the DNA TGCGCCAGCAGCCGAAGCGGGGGGACTCTCCAAGAGACCCAGTACTTC. This codes for CASSRSGGTLQETQYF. The chain is built from TRBV5-1 and TRBJ2-5, with 9 bases identical to TRBD2. The germline gives CDR1 SGHRS, CDR2 YFSETQ. The J segment lost 1 base and the V segment lost 4 bases, leaving 8 bases of the junction unmatched. The CDR3 totals 16 residues.

In this sample, this clone turned up a few times. The V gene is TRBV6-6, the J gene TRBJ2-3, with D unresolved. The CDR3 loop spans 14 amino acids. Trimming shortened V by 1 base and J by 4 bases, and 9 bases separated the two germline ends. Germline V gene lookup returns CDR1 MNHNY and CDR2 SVGAGI (reference sequence). The CDR3 sequence is CASSYLGSSDTQYF. In DNA form, the CDR3 reads TGTGCCAGCAGTTACTTGGGGTCCTCAGATACGCAGTATTTT.

The chain joins TRBV6-1 to TRBJ1-1; TRBD1 matches 7 bases. The CDR3 spans 14 residues. V was clipped by 4 bases and J by 3 bases; unmatched bases: 5. Germline values: CDR1 MNHNS, CDR2 SASEGT. The CDR3 nucleotides are TGTGCCAGCAGTGGGGGACAGACTTACACTGAAGCTTTCTTT. Translated, it gives CASSGGQTYTEAFF.

The V call is TRBV19, the J call TRBJ1-6; the D gene is possibly TRBD1 (5 bases). V dropped 8 bases and J dropped 4 bases, with 12 bases sitting between them. The CDR3 is made up of 14 amino acids. Germline CDR1 and CDR2: LNHDA and SQIVND (reference sequence). The CDR3 DNA is TGTGCCAGTCGAACTCCAGGGTATAATTCACCCCTCCACTTT. It yields the protein CASRTPGYNSPLHF.

The J gene is TRBJ1-5, the V gene TRBV6-1; a possible D gene is TRBD1 (6 bases). Trimming stripped 4 bases from V and 4 bases from J, with 11 bases between. Germline V gives CDR1 MNHNS, CDR2 SASEGT. CDR3 length equals 14 residues. As DNA, the CDR3 is TGTGCCAGCAGTGCTGCAGGGGCGAATCAGCCCCAGCATTTT. Translated: CASSAAGANQPQHF.

The genes are TRBV2 and TRBJ1-2, with D unresolved. Germline V gene lookup returns CDR1 SNHLY and CDR2 FYNNEI. There are 13 residues in the CDR3. V was cut by 8 bases and J by 2 bases, with 12 bases left in between. CDR3: CASLSTGNYGYTF. The CDR3 region has the DNA TGTGCCAGCCTTTCCACTGGCAACTATGGCTACACCTTC. Supplemented by reference TRBV2 and TRBJ1-2, the full variable domain reads EPEVTQTPSHQVTQMGQEVILRCVPISNHLYFYWYRQILGQKVEFLVSFYNNEISEKSEIFDDQFSVERPDGSNFTLKIRSTKLEDSAMYFCASLSTGNYGYTFGSGTRLTVV.

The rearrangement joins TRBV7-8 to TRBJ2-2; the match to TRBD2 covers 8 bases. This CDR3 comprises 15 residues. Unmatched junction bases numbered 6, after V lost 5 bases and J lost 4 bases. Germline V gives CDR1 SGHVS, CDR2 FQNEAQ. The CDR3, as DNA: TGTGCCAGCAGCCCAGCGGGAGAGGTCACCGGGGAGCTGTTTTTT. Its protein product is CASSPAGEVTGELFF.

The sample holds a few counts of this clone. The chain joins TRBV7-2 to TRBJ1-2; no clear D gene. Germline V gene lookup returns CDR1 SGHTA and CDR2 FQGNSA. V gave up 4 bases and J gave up 1 base, with 10 bases separating them. The CDR3 has 14 amino acids. The CDR3 DNA follows: TGTGCCAGCAGCTCGAGGGCGTATAACTATGGCTACACCTTC. It codes for CASSSRAYNYGYTF. Complete variable domain (other parts from reference TRBV7-2 and TRBJ1-2): GAGVSQSPSNKVTEKGKDVELRCDPISGHTALYWYRQSLGQGLEFLIYFQGNSAPDKSGLPSDRFSAERTGGSVSTLTIQRTQQEDSAVYLCASSSRAYNYGYTFGSGTRLTVV.

The V call is TRBV23-1, the J call TRBJ1-6; 7 nucleotides line up with TRBD1. TRBV23-1 is annotated as an ORF whose role is uncertain. The ends lost 4 bases at V and 8 bases at J; junction bases unmatched: 11. This CDR3 region has 16 residues. In DNA, the CDR3 is TGCGCCAGCAGTCCACCAGGTAACAGGGGTGATTCACCCCTCCACTTT. It codes for CASSPPGNRGDSPLHF.

The V and J genes are TRBV19 and TRBJ2-3; a possible D gene is TRBD2 (5 bases). The germline V gene encodes CDR1 LNHDA and CDR2 SQIVND (reference sequence). V was pared by 5 bases and J by 2 bases, with 8 bases between. The CDR3 totals 13 residues. The CDR3 region is CASSSGITDTQYF. The DNA for the CDR3 is TGTGCCAGTAGTTCGGGGATCACAGATACGCAGTATTTT.

The chain joins TRBV5-6 to TRBJ2-7; 12 bases agree with TRBD2. The V gene end was trimmed by 2 bases and the J gene end by 2 bases; junction bases not matched to a gene: 5. CDR1 and CDR2 from the germline V gene are SGHDT and YYEEEE. The CDR3 covers 16 residues. CDR3 bases: TGTGCCAGCAGCTTTTTGAGACTAGCGGGAGCCTACGAGCAGTACTTC. It codes for CASSFLRLAGAYEQYF.

This chain connects TRBV30 to TRBJ1-6, with 9 bases matching TRBD1. This CDR3 has 15 amino acids. After removal of 3 bases from V and 10 bases from J, the junction contained 10 bases not matched to a gene. Germline V gene sequence: CDR1 GTSNPN, CDR2 SVGIG (reference sequence). As DNA, the CDR3 is TGTGCCTGGAGACCCCGGGACAGGGTTATCTCACCCCTCCACTTT. Protein: CAWRPRDRVISPLHF.

The chain links TRBV11-2 to TRBJ2-3; 7 bases are a match to TRBD1. This CDR3 spans 14 amino acids. Per the germline V gene, CDR1 is SGHAT and CDR2 is FQNNGV. The junction had 0 bases not matched to a gene; V was cut back by 0 bases and J by 3 bases. CDR3 region: CASSLDRGTDTQYF. Here the CDR3 DNA reads TGTGCCAGCAGCTTAGACAGGGGGACAGATACGCAGTATTTT. Combining the CDR3 with reference TRBV11-2 and TRBJ2-3 gives the whole variable domain EAGVAQSPRYKIIEKRQSVAFWCNPISGHATLYWYQQILGQGPKLLIQFQNNGVVDDSQLPKDRFSAERLKGVDSTLKIQPAKLEDSAVYLCASSLDRGTDTQYFGPGTRLTVL.

The chain recombines TRBV11-2 with TRBJ2-7; TRBD2 agrees at 13 bases. The CDR3 consists of 16 residues. The trim removed 6 bases at V and 4 bases at J, leaving 9 bases unmatched. Germline loops: CDR1 SGHAT, CDR2 FQNNGV. CDR3 sequence reads: CASSLVMTSGRYEQYF. DNA of the CDR3: TGTGCCAGCAGTTTGGTCATGACTAGCGGGAGGTACGAGCAGTACTTC.

This sequence joins TRBV19 and TRBJ1-2; D is unresolved. Trimming shortened V by 3 bases and J by 5 bases, and 7 bases separated the two germline ends. Per germline, CDR1 LNHDA and CDR2 SQIVND (reference sequence). CDR3 length: 12 residues. CDR3 in amino acids: CASSMTYYGYTF. The CDR3 DNA sequence: TGTGCCAGTAGTATGACATATTATGGCTACACCTTC.

In its sample, this clone was seen a few times. The rearrangement joins TRBV19 to TRBJ2-1; 13 bases are a match to TRBD2. V lost 6 bases and J lost 8; bases outside the gene matches: 1. Germline loops: CDR1 LNHDA, CDR2 SQIVND (reference sequence). CDR3 length: 13 residues. CDR3 sequence: CASRGLAGDEQFF. CDR3 coding DNA: TGTGCCAGTAGAGGACTAGCGGGAGATGAGCAGTTCTTC.

By share of the sample, this clone is medium-sized (0.01 to 0.1%). The chain couples TRBV29-1 to TRBJ1-2; possibly TRBD1 for D (6 bases). The CDR3 is made up of 13 amino acids. Germline-derived CDR1 and CDR2 are SQVTM and ANQGSEA. V was trimmed by 3 bases and J by 4 bases, leaving 12 bases between them. CDR3 DNA sequence: TGCAGCGTTGACGGACCGGGGGCCTATGGCTACACCTTC. This gives the protein CSVDGPGAYGYTF.

CDR3 coding DNA: TGTGCCAGCAGCGCGATGGGAGGGGAGCTGTTTTTT. This gives the protein CASSAMGGELFF. The chain combines TRBV9 with TRBJ2-2; no definite D call. The germline CDR1 and CDR2 sequences are SGDLS and YYNGEE. V was cut by 3 bases and J by 8 bases, with 8 bases left in between. The length of the CDR3 is 12 residues.

There are a few counts of this clone. This rearrangement joins TRBV5-4 to TRBJ2-3; 8 nucleotides match TRBD2. This CDR3 region has 17 residues. V lost 4 bases and J lost 6; bases outside the gene matches: 16. Germline assignment: CDR1 SGHNT and CDR2 YYREEE (reference sequence). The CDR3 is CASSGFGERGPGDTQYF. CDR3 nucleotide sequence: TGTGCCAGCAGCGGCTTTGGGGAGCGGGGGCCGGGGGATACGCAGTATTTT.

This chain links TRBV6-1 with TRBJ2-3; 7 bases agree with TRBD2. J lost 5 bases, V lost 8 bases, and 7 bases had no gene match. Germline values: CDR1 MNHNS, CDR2 SASEGT. The CDR3 extends over 13 amino acids. CDR3 loop: CASGGLVRDTQYF. In DNA, the CDR3 is TGTGCCAGCGGAGGACTAGTCCGAGATACGCAGTATTTT.

J is TRBJ2-5 and V is TRBV2; D is ambiguous. The germline V gene encodes CDR1 SNHLY and CDR2 FYNNEI. Trimming pared 4 bases from V and 5 bases from J, leaving 11 bases between. The CDR3 runs to 13 residues. The CDR3 DNA sequence: TGTGCCAGCAGTGTCCTGCGCATTGAGACCCAGTACTTC. This codes for CASSVLRIETQYF.

The V call is TRBV27, the J call TRBJ2-5, with TRBD2 as a possible D gene (5 bases). The CDR3 contains 14 residues. The V and J ends lost 4 bases and 2 bases respectively, with 11 bases between them. Germline CDR1 MNHEY, CDR2 SMNVEV (reference sequence). For the CDR3, the DNA is TGTGCCAGCAGTTCCGTGCGGGCACAAGAGACCCAGTACTTC. Its protein product is CASSSVRAQETQYF.

CDR3 loop: CASSIDRGSPYNEQFF. For the CDR3, the DNA is TGTGCCAGTAGTATAGATAGAGGGTCCCCCTACAATGAGCAGTTCTTC. V and J are TRBV19 and TRBJ2-1; a possible D gene is TRBD2 (5 bases). The CDR3 totals 16 residues. The V end was cut by 0 bases, the J end by 2 bases, with 11 bases between. Germline V lookup: CDR1 LNHDA, CDR2 SQIVND (reference sequence).

The chain links TRBV7-9 to TRBJ2-3; D uncertain. Trimming pared 4 bases from V and 2 bases from J, leaving 1 base between. Germline CDR1 reads SEHNR; CDR2 reads FQNEAQ (reference sequence). The CDR3 length is 11 residues. The CDR3 region is CASSYTDTQYF. The CDR3 coding sequence is TGTGCCAGCAGCTACACAGATACGCAGTATTTT.

The chain carries TRBV5-1 and TRBJ1-1; possibly TRBD1 for D (6 bases). V lost 7 bases and J 4 bases, leaving 14 bases between the germline ends. The CDR3 runs 13 residues. Germline V gene lookup returns CDR1 SGHRS and CDR2 YFSETQ. The CDR3 region is CASGSRTATEAFF. CDR3 nucleotide sequence: TGCGCCAGCGGGAGCCGGACAGCCACTGAAGCTTTCTTT.

CDR3 residues: CASRADRGLSGELFF. CDR3 in DNA: TGTGCCAGCCGCGCGGACAGGGGGCTGTCCGGGGAGCTGTTTTTT. The V gene is TRBV2, the J gene TRBJ2-2; 11 bases are a match to TRBD1. The germline gives CDR1 SNHLY, CDR2 FYNNEI. V lost 8 bases to trimming and J lost 6 bases; unmatched junction nucleotides: 8. The CDR3 runs 15 residues.